This T cell receptor beta chain comes out of a study of blood T cell repertoires in COVID-19. Using immunoSEQ multiplex PCR, the repertoire was profiled, and TCRdb retains in-frame clones only, with some absent. The data show 50,000 to 60,000 clones, with over 80% seen just once and roughly 3.6% held by the top ten. This clone was counted once. Enrolled during active infection, Seattle patients were then followed longitudinally. The V and J ends lost 5 bases and 0 bases, in that order; junction bases with no gene match: 6. Germline lookup yields CDR1 SNHLY and CDR2 FYNNEI. The CDR3 extends over 16 amino acids.

Sequencing was done on a sample of peripheral blood. The chain employs TRBV2 and TRBJ1-3, with TRBD1 identical over 8 bases. This clonotype was sampled from a man aged 35-49 years with COVID-19, enrolled during active disease. CDR3 sequence reads: CASSLDRGYSGNTIYF. The CDR3 DNA reads as TGTGCCAGCAGTCTTGACAGGGGTTACTCTGGAAACACCATATATTTT.